This T cell receptor beta chain is from a study of blood T cell repertoires in COVID-19. Study as a whole: Researchers got acute and convalescent COVID-19 samples from the United States, Italy and Spain. Sources were T cells, B-cell-depleted T cells, or PBMCs; the material itself was cDNA or gDNA.

Original handling: Reference gene primer amplification gave nucleated cell count estimates. Profiling relied on immunoSEQ multiplex PCR, and the TCRdb table lists in-frame clones only, not all of them. V, J and clone size derive from that table, while D and trimming were established from the DNA sequence. The sample shows about 28,000 clones, 87% of them seen only once. The TCR sequence derives from a human donor in a cohort sampled during active COVID-19. The sequencing sample was made of peripheral blood.

The CDR3 DNA sequence: TGTGCCAGCAGCTCTAGTGGGACAGGGAGCTACGAGCAGTACTTC. As protein: CASSSSGTGSYEQYF. This chain links TRBV11-2 with TRBJ2-7; 9 bases agree with TRBD1. Germline CDR1 and CDR2: SGHAT and FQNNGV. There are 15 residues in the CDR3. V gave up 4 bases and J gave up 3 bases; unmatched junction bases: 7.